This T cell receptor beta chain was obtained from a study of T cell repertoires in ileal Crohn's disease. The table lists this clone with a few counts. Its antigen is as yet unknown. Included were adult ileal or ileocolonic Crohn's patients indicated for ileocolonic resection. General study results and limits: High-frequency clones were more common in sorted CD8 than CD4 cells. Clonal expansions were more frequent in active smokers than non-smokers at surgery.

V was shortened by 3 bases and J by 8 bases, with 10 bases between the two germline ends. CDR3 length: 12 residues. Germline assignment: CDR1 MDHEN and CDR2 SYDVKM. Each sample's TCRB immunosequencing used about 470 nanograms of biopsy DNA. Here immunoSEQ multiplex PCR was the method, and the copy in TCRdb shows in-frame clones only, minus some. The repertoire has approximately 18,000 clones, 60% of them found once; the top ten carry 6.5%. The sample was ileal tissue. The chain is built from TRBV28 and TRBJ1-2; no clear D. This TCR was sampled from an adult with Crohn's disease. CDR3 DNA sequence: TGTGCCAGCAGTTTTCGGGGTCTCGGCTACACCTTC. It specifies CASSFRGLGYTF.